The clone carrying this T cell receptor (beta chain) was seen at least ten times. The antigen is undetermined. The sample originates from a study of T cells after yellow fever vaccination. Regarding the study as a whole: A faster peak, day 5 versus 15, was reached by the weaker secondary response. FACS-sorted repertoires could contain abundant clonotypes contaminating from the bulk population.

TCR cDNA, made by 5'RACE template switching, carried an added universal primer site and UMIs. MiXCR, run by TCRdb on the 5' RACE reads, gives a single entry per CDR3 protein. The sample comprises about 340,000 distinct CDR3 sequences, about 4% of which are singletons, and around 24% rests with the top ten. V was trimmed by 5 bases and J by 1 base, leaving 10 bases between them. The germline gives CDR1 SGHVS, CDR2 FQNEAQ. This CDR3 comprises 14 residues. The V call is TRBV7-8, the J call TRBJ2-3; D is perhaps TRBD2 (6 bases). This receptor was taken from a man aged 18 to 30 who received the YFV17D yellow fever vaccine. Sample: PBMCs, taken 5 days after the yellow fever booster vaccination. The CDR3 here is CASSPRLGTDTQYF. DNA of the CDR3: TGTGCCAGCAGCCCTAGACTAGGCACAGATACGCAGTATTTT.